These T cell receptor beta chains were read from a single sample in a study of cytomegalovirus exposure and HLA in healthy donors. TCRdb's table, derived via immunoSEQ multiplex PCR, lists solely in-frame clones and lacks some. The sample lists about 130,000 clones, about 94% occurring once. The sample comprised PBMCs. Receptors originate from a man younger than 35 in good health and CMV-seropositive. The CDR3 runs from the conserved cysteine through the conserved F or W. A D gene is named only where the DNA matches it firmly. Size tells how often a clone was seen (once, few, many) or the class of an expanded clone, and some rows leave it out.

D	V	size	J	CDR3	DNA
.	TRBV4-2	.	TRBJ2-7	CASSPLSDSYEQYF	TGTGCCAGCAGCCCCCTAAGCGACTCCTACGAGCAGTACTTC
TRBD2	TRBV25-1	.	TRBJ2-1	CASSETLGGRATEQFF	TGTGCCAGCAGTGAAACCTTGGGCGGGAGGGCCACTGAGCAGTTCTTC
TRBD2	TRBV19	.	TRBJ2-7	CASSKTGGLAAYEQYF	TGTGCCAGTAGTAAAACCGGGGGACTAGCGGCCTACGAGCAGTACTTC
TRBD1	TRBV5-6	.	TRBJ1-2	CASSRDRTNYGYTF	TGTGCCAGCAGCAGGGACAGGACTAACTATGGCTACACCTTC
TRBD1	TRBV10-1	.	TRBJ2-3	CASSRDRGEDTQYF	TGCGCCAGCAGCCGGGACAGGGGGGAAGATACGCAGTATTTT
TRBD2	TRBV4-1	.	TRBJ2-2	CASSHEREGTGELFF	TGCGCCAGCAGCCACGAGCGGGAGGGAACCGGGGAGCTGTTTTTT
TRBD1	TRBV2	.	TRBJ1-5	CASSEAYRGSGQPQHF	TGTGCCAGCAGTGAAGCGTACAGGGGGTCAGGTCAGCCCCAGCATTTT
TRBD1	TRBV5-4	.	TRBJ1-4	CASSTQGAWSNEKLFF	TGTGCCAGCAGTACACAGGGGGCTTGGAGTAATGAAAAACTGTTTTTT
TRBD1	TRBV5-5	.	TRBJ2-3	CASSLTGGRTDTQYF	TGTGCCAGCAGCTTGACAGGGGGCAGGACAGATACGCAGTATTTT
TRBD1	TRBV6-1	once	TRBJ1-3	CASSEAGTDGNTIYF	TGTGCCAGCAGTGAAGCTGGGACAGATGGAAACACCATATATTTT
.	TRBV7-9	.	TRBJ2-2	CAIEPRDTGELFF	TGTGCCATAGAGCCGCGGGACACCGGGGAGCTGTTTTTT